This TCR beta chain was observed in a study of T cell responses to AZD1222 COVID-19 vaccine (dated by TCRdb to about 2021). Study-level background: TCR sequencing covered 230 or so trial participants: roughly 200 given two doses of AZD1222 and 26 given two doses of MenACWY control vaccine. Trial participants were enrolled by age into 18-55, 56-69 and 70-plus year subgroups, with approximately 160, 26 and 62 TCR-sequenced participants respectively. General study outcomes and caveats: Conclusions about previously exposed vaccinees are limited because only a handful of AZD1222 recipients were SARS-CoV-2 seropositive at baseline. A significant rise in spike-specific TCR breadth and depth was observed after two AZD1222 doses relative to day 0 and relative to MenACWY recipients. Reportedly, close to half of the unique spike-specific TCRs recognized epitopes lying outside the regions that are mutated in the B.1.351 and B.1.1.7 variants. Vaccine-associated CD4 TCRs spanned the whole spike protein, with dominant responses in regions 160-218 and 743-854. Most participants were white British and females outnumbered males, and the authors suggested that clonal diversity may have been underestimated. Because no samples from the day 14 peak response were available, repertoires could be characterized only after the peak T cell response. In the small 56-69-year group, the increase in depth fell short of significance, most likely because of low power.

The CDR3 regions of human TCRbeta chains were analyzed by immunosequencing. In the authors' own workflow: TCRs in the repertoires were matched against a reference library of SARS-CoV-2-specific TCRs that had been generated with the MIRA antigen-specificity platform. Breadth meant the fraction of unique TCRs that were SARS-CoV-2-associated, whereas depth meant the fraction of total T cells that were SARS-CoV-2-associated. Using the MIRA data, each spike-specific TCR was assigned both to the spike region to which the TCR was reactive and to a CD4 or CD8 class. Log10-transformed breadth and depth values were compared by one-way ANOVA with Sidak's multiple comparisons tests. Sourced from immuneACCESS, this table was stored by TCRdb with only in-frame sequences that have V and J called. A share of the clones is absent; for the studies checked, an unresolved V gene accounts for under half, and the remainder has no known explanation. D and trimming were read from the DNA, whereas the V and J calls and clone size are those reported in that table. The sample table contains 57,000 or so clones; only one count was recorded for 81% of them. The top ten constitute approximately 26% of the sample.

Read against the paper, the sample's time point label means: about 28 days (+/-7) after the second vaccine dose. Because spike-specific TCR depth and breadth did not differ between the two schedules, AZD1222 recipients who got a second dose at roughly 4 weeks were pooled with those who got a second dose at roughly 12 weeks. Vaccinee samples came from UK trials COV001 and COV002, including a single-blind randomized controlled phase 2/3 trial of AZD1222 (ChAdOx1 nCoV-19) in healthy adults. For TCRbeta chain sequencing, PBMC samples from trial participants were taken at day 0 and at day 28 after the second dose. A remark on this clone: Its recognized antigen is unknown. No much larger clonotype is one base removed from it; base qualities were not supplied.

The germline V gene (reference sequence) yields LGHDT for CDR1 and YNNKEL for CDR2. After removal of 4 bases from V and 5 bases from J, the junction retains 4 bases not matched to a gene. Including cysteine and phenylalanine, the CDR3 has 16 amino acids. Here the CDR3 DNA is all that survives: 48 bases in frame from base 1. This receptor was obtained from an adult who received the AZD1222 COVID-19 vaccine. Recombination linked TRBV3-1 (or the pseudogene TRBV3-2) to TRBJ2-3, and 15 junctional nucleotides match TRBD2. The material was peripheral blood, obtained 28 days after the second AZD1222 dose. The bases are TGTGCCAGCAGCCCGGAGGGACTAGCGGGAGGAGATACGCAGTATTTT. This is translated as CASSPEGLAGGDTQYF.